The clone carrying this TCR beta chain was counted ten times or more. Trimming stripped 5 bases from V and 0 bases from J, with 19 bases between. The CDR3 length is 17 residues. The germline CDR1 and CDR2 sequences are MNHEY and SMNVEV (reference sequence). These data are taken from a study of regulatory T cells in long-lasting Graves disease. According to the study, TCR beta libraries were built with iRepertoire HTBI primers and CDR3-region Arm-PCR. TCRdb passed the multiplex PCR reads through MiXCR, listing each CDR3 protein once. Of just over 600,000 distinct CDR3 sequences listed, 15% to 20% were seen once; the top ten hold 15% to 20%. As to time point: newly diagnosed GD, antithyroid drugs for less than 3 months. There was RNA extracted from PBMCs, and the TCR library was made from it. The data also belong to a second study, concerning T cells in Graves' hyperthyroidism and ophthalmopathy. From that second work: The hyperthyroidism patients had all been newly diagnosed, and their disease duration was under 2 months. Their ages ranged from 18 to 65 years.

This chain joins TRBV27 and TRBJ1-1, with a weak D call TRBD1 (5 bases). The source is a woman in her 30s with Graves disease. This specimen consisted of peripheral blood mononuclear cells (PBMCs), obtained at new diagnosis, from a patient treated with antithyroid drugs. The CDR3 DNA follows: TGTGCCAGCAGTCCTACAGGATGGGCACACCTGAACACTGAAGCTTTCTTT. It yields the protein CASSPTGWAHLNTEAFF.